The present entry profiles one T cell receptor beta chain with its context. In the authors' workflow: Reference gene primer amplification in the assay estimated nucleated cell counts. Using immunoSEQ multiplex PCR, the repertoire was profiled, and TCRdb retains in-frame clones only, with some absent. The D gene and trimming were derived from the DNA, and the V and J assignments and clone size from that table. The sample yields some 25,000 clones, about 90% seen once. The sample comes from a study of blood T cell repertoires in COVID-19. Overall study context: The cDNA or gDNA used as material had been derived from T cells, B-cell-depleted T cells, or PBMCs.

Trimming took 6 bases from V and 0 from J, leaving 12 bases between them. This CDR3 comprises 15 residues. Per the germline V gene, CDR1 is SNHLY and CDR2 is FYNNEI. The clonotype was recovered from a man between 70 and 80 years old with active COVID-19. The chain is built from TRBV2 and TRBJ2-1; possible D gene TRBD2, 6 bases. The sequencing sample was made of peripheral blood. Here the CDR3 reads CASSLLALSYNEQFF. CDR3 in DNA: TGTGCCAGCAGCCTTCTAGCGCTCTCCTACAATGAGCAGTTCTTC.